The 30 T cell receptor beta chains listed next were all sequenced from one sample in a study of T cell changes during pregnancy in multiple sclerosis. The assay was immunoSEQ multiplex PCR, and TCRdb's table has in-frame clones only and misses some. The sample lists 25,000 to 35,000 clones; approximately 92% were seen once. The sample in question was CD8+ T cells from peripheral blood mononuclear cells, obtained in the second trimester of pregnancy. These receptors all stem from a female donor with multiple sclerosis, enrolled in a pregnancy study.

As concerns this clone: One end of the junction varies from germline; a read error may be responsible. The CDR3 nucleotides are TGCGCCAGCAGCACGGGGACTAGCGGGAGCATAGATACGCAGTATTTT. Translation gives CASSTGTSGSIDTQYF. The V call is TRBV5-1, the J call TRBJ2-3, with 14 positions matching TRBD2. The CDR3 extends over 16 amino acids. Germline V lookup: CDR1 SGHRS, CDR2 YFSETQ.

The rearrangement uses TRBV25-1 and TRBJ2-5; tentative D call: TRBD1 (6 bases). The germline V and J ends were trimmed by 8 bases and 2 bases, with 6 bases remaining between them. CDR3 length equals 11 residues. Germline CDR1 MGHDK, CDR2 SYGVNS. For the CDR3, the DNA is TGTGCCAGCGGACAGCAAGAGACCCAGTACTTC. Translated: CASGQQETQYF.

This rearrangement joins TRBV7-7 to TRBJ1-2; 7 bases line up with TRBD1. CDR3 size: 16 residues. V lost 4 bases to trimming and J lost 3 bases; unmatched junction nucleotides: 11. Germline values: CDR1 SSHAT, CDR2 FNYEAQ (reference sequence). The CDR3 reads CASSSSTGSKDYGYTF. The CDR3 nucleotides are TGTGCCAGCAGCTCCTCGACAGGGAGTAAGGACTATGGCTACACCTTC.

V gene TRBV19 combines with J gene TRBJ2-3; weak D call: TRBD2 (6 bases). The CDR3 spans 15 residues. The V gene's germline CDR1 is LNHDA and CDR2 SQIVND (reference sequence). With 3 bases removed from V and 0 bases from J, the gap between germline ends came to 10 bases. In DNA, the CDR3 is TGTGCCAGTAGTATCGGGGCGGGAAGCACAGATACGCAGTATTTT. Amino acids: CASSIGAGSTDTQYF.

The chain recombines TRBV2 with TRBJ2-1, with 12 bases matching TRBD2. Per germline, CDR1 SNHLY and CDR2 FYNNEI. The CDR3 has 14 residues. V was clipped by 2 bases and J by 9 bases; unmatched bases: 2. The CDR3, as DNA: TGTGCCAGCAGTGAACTAGCGGGGGGGCGTGAGCAGTTCTTC. Translated, it gives CASSELAGGREQFF.

The count of this clone is one. V and J are TRBV19 and TRBJ2-6; D is perhaps TRBD1 (6 bases). V lost 4 bases and J 0 bases, leaving 13 bases between the germline ends. Germline lookup yields CDR1 LNHDA and CDR2 SQIVND (reference sequence). The CDR3 totals 17 residues. CDR3 sequence (DNA): TGTGCCAGTAGTACACACAGGGCAAACTCTGGGGCCAACGTCCTGACTTTC. Its protein product is CASSTHRANSGANVLTF.

This chain uses TRBV7-9 with TRBJ2-1, with D hard to call. Looked up from germline, CDR1 is SEHNR and CDR2 is FQNEAQ (reference sequence). CDR3 length equals 12 residues. Trimming cost V 1 base and J 6 bases, with 4 bases left between them. This CDR3 reads CASSLGSNEQFF. CDR3 DNA sequence: TGTGCCAGCAGCTTAGGCAGCAATGAGCAGTTCTTC.

This rearrangement joins TRBV2 to TRBJ2-3, with TRBD1 matching 9 bases. J was trimmed by 0 bases and V by 4 bases; bases with no gene match: 2. This CDR3 comprises 15 residues. Germline CDR1 SNHLY, CDR2 FYNNEI. The CDR3 sequence is CASSGTGASTDTQYF. The DNA for the CDR3 is TGTGCCAGCAGTGGGACAGGGGCTAGCACAGATACGCAGTATTTT.

The V call is TRBV9, the J call TRBJ2-1; TRBD2 agrees at 9 bases. Germline lookup yields CDR1 SGDLS and CDR2 YYNGEE. The CDR3 runs 19 residues. V shed 0 bases, J shed 6 bases, and the junction held 16 bases outside the gene matches. The CDR3 loop reads CASSVAVRARAGGGNEQFF. In DNA, the CDR3 is TGTGCCAGCAGCGTAGCAGTGAGGGCTAGAGCGGGGGGTGGCAATGAGCAGTTCTTC.

This rearrangement joins TRBV6-1 to TRBJ1-6; D is unclear. The germline V and J ends were trimmed by 6 bases and 8 bases, with 17 bases remaining between them. Germline CDR1 reads MNHNS; CDR2 reads SASEGT. The CDR3 loop spans 15 amino acids. The CDR3 region has the DNA TGTGCCAGCAGCATCGCCCGGGTCCTGGATTCACCCCTCCACTTT. Translation gives CASSIARVLDSPLHF.

V usage is TRBV5-5 and J usage is TRBJ1-1; D gene unclear. The CDR3 runs 13 residues. Germline CDR1 reads SGHKS; CDR2 reads YYEKEE (reference sequence). V was clipped by 1 base and J by 5 bases, with 9 bases between them. CDR3 sequence: CASSLLRGTEAFF. CDR3 DNA: TGTGCCAGCAGCTTGCTCAGAGGGACTGAAGCTTTCTTT.

The genes are TRBV9 and TRBJ2-5; TRBD1 might be the D (6 bases). Germline V gene sequence: CDR1 SGDLS, CDR2 YYNGEE. V lost 4 bases and J 3 bases, leaving 16 bases between the germline ends. This CDR3 is 15 amino acids long. This CDR3 is CASSPQPGHEETQYF. The CDR3 DNA is TGTGCCAGCAGCCCCCAACCGGGACACGAAGAGACCCAGTACTTC.

The chain recombines TRBV6-6 with TRBJ2-1; 10 bases are a match to TRBD1. Trimming at V came to 6 bases and at J to 6 bases, leaving 8 bases not matched to a gene. This CDR3 comprises 15 residues. CDR1 MNHNY and CDR2 SVGAGI come from the germline V gene (reference sequence). CDR3 DNA sequence: TGTGCCAGCAGAGCGGGACAGGGGTTGTCCAATGAGCAGTTCTTC. It encodes CASRAGQGLSNEQFF.

The chain combines TRBV27 with TRBJ1-5; a possible D gene is TRBD1 (6 bases). Germline V gene lookup returns CDR1 MNHEY and CDR2 SMNVEV (reference sequence). The CDR3 spans 14 residues. Trimming shortened V by 5 bases and J by 4 bases, and 12 bases separated the two germline ends. The CDR3 reads CASSHRDQNQPQHF. CDR3 DNA sequence: TGTGCCAGCAGTCACAGGGACCAGAATCAGCCCCAGCATTTT.

This rearrangement joins TRBV7-3 to TRBJ2-7; the D gene is possibly TRBD1 (6 bases). CDR3 length: 15 residues. CDR1 is SGHTA, CDR2 FQGTGA, per germline. Trimming took 5 bases from V and 4 from J, leaving 18 bases between them. Here the CDR3 reads CASSLTGTYSYEQYF. The DNA for the CDR3 is TGTGCCAGCAGCCTGACAGGAACTTACTCATACGAGCAGTACTTC.

This clone was counted only a few times. The V gene is TRBV6-1, the J gene TRBJ1-1; a possible D gene is TRBD1 (6 bases). Germline CDR1 reads MNHNS; CDR2 reads SASEGT. This CDR3 comprises 16 residues. V lost 0 bases and J 1 base, leaving 12 bases between the germline ends. The CDR3 bases are TGTGCCAGCAGTGAAGCGCTAGGGGGGGGGAACACTGAAGCTTTCTTT. Encoded protein: CASSEALGGGNTEAFF.

The chain has TRBV5-6 and TRBJ2-5; 8 bases line up with TRBD2. The CDR3 has 17 amino acids. Germline assignment: CDR1 SGHDT and CDR2 YYEEEE. J gave up 1 base and V 0 bases, and 8 bases lay outside the gene matches. The DNA of the CDR3 is TGTGCCAGCAGCTTGGAGGTCGCGGGGGGCCTCCAAGAGACCCAGTACTTC. Translation: CASSLEVAGGLQETQYF.

J is TRBJ2-7 and V is TRBV13; weak D call: TRBD1 (6 bases). Germline-derived CDR1 and CDR2 are PRHDT and FYEKMQ (reference sequence). The V and J ends lost 5 bases and 1 base respectively, with 9 bases between them. The CDR3 loop spans 13 amino acids. The CDR3 loop is CASSNDRSYEQYF. The DNA of the CDR3 is TGTGCCAGCAGCAATGACAGGTCCTACGAGCAGTACTTC.

The chain uses TRBV30 and TRBJ1-5, with 7 bases matching TRBD1. The CDR3 spans 14 residues. Per the germline V gene, CDR1 is GTSNPN and CDR2 is SVGIG (reference sequence). V lost 1 base, J lost 1 base, and 1 base stayed unmatched. The CDR3 sequence is CAWSGDSSNQPQHF. CDR3 sequence (DNA): TGTGCCTGGAGTGGGGACAGCAGCAATCAGCCCCAGCATTTT. Supplemented by reference TRBV30 and TRBJ1-5, the full variable domain reads SQTIHQWPATLVQPVGSPLSLECTVEGTSNPNLYWYRQAAGRGLQLLFYSVGIGQISSEVPQNLSASRPQDRQFILSSKKLLLSDSGFYLCAWSGDSSNQPQHFGDGTRLSIL.

CDR3 bases: TGTGCCACCGACAGTAACACCGGGGAGCTGTTTTTT. It encodes CATDSNTGELFF. The gene calls are TRBV2 and TRBJ2-2; D is perhaps TRBD1 (5 bases). Germline V gene data show CDR1 as SNHLY and CDR2 as FYNNEI. The ends were cut back, 10 bases at V and 2 bases at J, with 8 bases in the middle. CDR3 size: 12 residues.

With respect to this clone: Other nucleotide sequences in the sample specify the same CDR3. The CDR3 spells CASSLATSGRPTDTQYF. In DNA, the CDR3 is TGTGCCAGCAGCTTAGCCACTAGCGGGAGGCCCACAGATACGCAGTATTTT. This chain joins TRBV13 and TRBJ2-3; 12 bases match TRBD2. After removal of 1 base from V and 2 bases from J, the junction contained 4 bases not matched to a gene. Germline V gives CDR1 PRHDT, CDR2 FYEKMQ (reference sequence). This CDR3 has 17 amino acids.

V gene TRBV9 combines with J gene TRBJ2-1, with a possible D match to TRBD1 (5 bases). V gave up 0 bases and J gave up 8 bases, with 18 bases separating them. Germline CDR1 is SGDLS and CDR2 is YYNGEE. There are 16 residues in the CDR3. The CDR3 here is CASSVGVSLRGDEQFF. The CDR3 coding sequence is TGTGCCAGCAGCGTAGGGGTCTCACTAAGGGGCGATGAGCAGTTCTTC.

This clone was detected a few times. The chain links TRBV7-9 to TRBJ1-1; no clear D gene. CDR1 SEHNR and CDR2 FQNEAQ come from the germline V gene (reference sequence). The ends were cut back, 1 base at V and 8 bases at J, with 5 bases in the middle. The CDR3 totals 11 residues. In DNA, the CDR3 is TGTGCCAGCAGCTTAGAACTGGAAGCTTTCTTT. Translation: CASSLELEAFF. Drawing the rest from reference TRBV7-9 and TRBJ1-1, the complete variable domain is DTGVSQNPRHKITKRGQNVTFRCDPISEHNRLYWYRQTLGQGPEFLTYFQNEAQLEKSRLLSDRFSAERPKGSFSTLEIQRTEQGDSAMYLCASSLELEAFFGQGTRLTVV.

This clone was seen only once. This chain links TRBV5-4 with TRBJ2-7, with D unresolved. CDR1 and CDR2 from the germline V gene are SGHNT and YYREEE (reference sequence). CDR3 size: 15 residues. V lost 5 bases, J lost 3 bases, and 18 bases lay in between. DNA of the CDR3: TGTGCCAGCAGGCGCTTCACCGACAAATACTACGAGCAGTACTTC. Protein sequence: CASRRFTDKYYEQYF.

CDR3 nucleotides: TGTGCCAGCAGCTTAGGACAGGGGCTGAGGAACCAGTACTTC. Translated: CASSLGQGLRNQYF. The V call is TRBV7-7, the J call TRBJ2-5; 8 bases line up with TRBD1. Losses at the gene ends were 1 base for V and 10 bases for J; bases not matched to a gene: 8. This CDR3 contains 14 residues. CDR1 is SSHAT, CDR2 FNYEAQ, per germline (reference sequence).

The chain carries TRBV6-4 and TRBJ2-2; 7 bases are shared with TRBD2. Looked up from germline, CDR1 is MRHNA and CDR2 is SNTAGT. V shed 0 bases, J shed 3 bases, and the junction held 7 bases outside the gene matches. This CDR3 is built from 17 residues. The CDR3 loop reads CASSDSGLERDTGELFF. The CDR3 DNA sequence: TGTGCCAGCAGTGACTCTGGACTAGAAAGGGACACCGGGGAGCTGTTTTTT.

V usage is TRBV6-5 and J usage is TRBJ1-5; D uncertain. The CDR3 spans 14 residues. Per the germline V gene, CDR1 is MNHEY and CDR2 is SVGAGI. V was clipped by 6 bases and J by 6 bases, with 15 bases between them. This chain's CDR3 is CASSPASLSQPQHF. CDR3 DNA: TGTGCCAGCAGCCCCGCGAGTTTGAGTCAGCCCCAGCATTTT.

The chain combines TRBV2 with TRBJ1-2, with D possibly matching TRBD1 (5 bases). The CDR3 runs 14 residues. Per germline, CDR1 SNHLY and CDR2 FYNNEI. The ends were cut back, 6 bases at V and 7 bases at J, with 18 bases in the middle. CDR3 protein: CASRAATGVSGYTF. CDR3 DNA sequence: TGTGCCAGCAGGGCAGCTACGGGGGTGTCTGGCTACACCTTC.

J is TRBJ2-7 and V is TRBV30; possibly TRBD1 for D (6 bases). Germline V gives CDR1 GTSNPN, CDR2 SVGIG (reference sequence). This CDR3 has 12 amino acids. Trimming shortened V by 8 bases and J by 7 bases, and 18 bases separated the two germline ends. CDR3 DNA sequence: TGTGCCCTAGGGGGAACCGCGGAGGAGCAGTACTTC. Translation gives CALGGTAEEQYF.

This clone was seen just once. The chain couples TRBV9 to TRBJ2-7; D is possibly TRBD1 (5 bases). The CDR3 contains 13 residues. V lost 3 bases, J lost 5 bases, and 12 bases lay in between. The germline V gene encodes CDR1 SGDLS and CDR2 YYNGEE. CDR3: CASSAGRVDEQYF. As DNA, the CDR3 is TGTGCCAGCAGCGCCGGCAGGGTGGACGAGCAGTACTTC.